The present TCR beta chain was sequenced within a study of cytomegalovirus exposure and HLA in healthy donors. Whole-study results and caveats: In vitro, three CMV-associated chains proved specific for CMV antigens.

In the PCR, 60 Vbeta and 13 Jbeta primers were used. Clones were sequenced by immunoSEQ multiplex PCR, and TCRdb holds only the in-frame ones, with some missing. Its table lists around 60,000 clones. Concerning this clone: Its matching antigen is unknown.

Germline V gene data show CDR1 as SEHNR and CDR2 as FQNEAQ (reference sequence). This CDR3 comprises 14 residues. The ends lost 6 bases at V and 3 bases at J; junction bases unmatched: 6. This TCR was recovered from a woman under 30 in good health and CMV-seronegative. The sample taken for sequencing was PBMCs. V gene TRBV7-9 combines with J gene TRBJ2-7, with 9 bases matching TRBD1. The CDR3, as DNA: TGTGCCAGCAGTCCCGGGACAGGGATCTACGAGCAGTACTTC. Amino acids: CASSPGTGIYEQYF.